The following is a T cell receptor (beta chain) sequence with its context. The data derive from a study of blood T cell repertoires in COVID-19. On the study more broadly: The origin of the acute and convalescent COVID-19 samples was the United States, Italy and Spain. PBMCs, B-cell-depleted T cells, or T cells provided the cDNA or gDNA that made up the material.

Original data processing: Estimation of nucleated cell counts was performed using reference gene primer amplification. The protocol was immunoSEQ multiplex PCR, while the TCRdb copy is restricted to in-frame clones and leaves out a portion. D and trimming were read from the DNA, whereas the V and J calls and clone size are those reported in that table. The data show 100,000 or so clones, under 90% seen once. V lost 1 base to trimming and J lost 7 bases, with 10 bases between them. Per the germline V gene, CDR1 is SGHTA and CDR2 is FQGNSA. The CDR3 sequence is 13 residues long. The chain couples TRBV7-2 to TRBJ1-1; D is possibly TRBD1 (6 bases). The clonotype originates from a human donor in a cohort sampled during active COVID-19. The sample comprised peripheral blood. CDR3 nucleotides: TGTGCCAGCAGCTTAGGCAACAGGGATGAAGCTTTCTTT. Translation: CASSLGNRDEAFF.